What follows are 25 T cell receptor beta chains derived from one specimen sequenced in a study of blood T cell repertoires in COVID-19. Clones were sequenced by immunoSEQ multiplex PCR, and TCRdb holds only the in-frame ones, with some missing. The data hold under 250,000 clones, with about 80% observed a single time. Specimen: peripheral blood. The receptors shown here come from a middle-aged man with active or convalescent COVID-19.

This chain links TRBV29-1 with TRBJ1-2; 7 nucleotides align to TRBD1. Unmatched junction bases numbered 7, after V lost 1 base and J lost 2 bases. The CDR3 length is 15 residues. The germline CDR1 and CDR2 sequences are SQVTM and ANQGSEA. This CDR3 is CSVEGTGASNYGYTF. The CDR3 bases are TGCAGCGTTGAAGGAACAGGGGCTTCAAACTATGGCTACACCTTC.

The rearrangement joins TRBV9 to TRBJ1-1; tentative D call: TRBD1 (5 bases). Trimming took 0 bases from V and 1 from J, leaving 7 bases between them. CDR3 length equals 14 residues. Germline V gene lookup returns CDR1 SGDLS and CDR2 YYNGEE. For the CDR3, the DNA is TGTGCCAGCAGCGTAGCACAGGCGAACACTGAAGCTTTCTTT. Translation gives CASSVAQANTEAFF.

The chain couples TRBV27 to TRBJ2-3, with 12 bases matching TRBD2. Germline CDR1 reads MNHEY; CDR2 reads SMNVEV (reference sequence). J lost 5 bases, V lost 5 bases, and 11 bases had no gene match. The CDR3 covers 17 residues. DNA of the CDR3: TGTGCCAGCAGTATATTGCCGCGACTAGCGGGGGTAGATACGCAGTATTTT. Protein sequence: CASSILPRLAGVDTQYF.

CDR3 sequence reads: CASSLNEKLFF. In DNA form, the CDR3 reads TGTGCCAGCAGCCTTAATGAAAAACTGTTTTTT. This chain joins TRBV7-9 and TRBJ1-4; D call uncertain. From germline, CDR1 is SEHNR and CDR2 FQNEAQ (reference sequence). This CDR3 contains 11 residues. Trimming took 5 bases from V and 4 from J, leaving 2 bases between them.

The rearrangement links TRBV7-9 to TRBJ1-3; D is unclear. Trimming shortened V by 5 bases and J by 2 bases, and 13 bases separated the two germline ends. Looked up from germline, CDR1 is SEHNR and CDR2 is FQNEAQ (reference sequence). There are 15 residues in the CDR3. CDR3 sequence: CASSPGVGTGNTIYF. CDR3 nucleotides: TGTGCCAGCAGCCCGGGAGTAGGGACTGGAAACACCATATATTTT. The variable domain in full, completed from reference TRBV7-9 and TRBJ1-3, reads DTGVSQNPRHKITKRGQNVTFRCDPISEHNRLYWYRQTLGQGPEFLTYFQNEAQLEKSRLLSDRFSAERPKGSFSTLEIQRTEQGDSAMYLCASSPGVGTGNTIYFGEGSWLTVV.

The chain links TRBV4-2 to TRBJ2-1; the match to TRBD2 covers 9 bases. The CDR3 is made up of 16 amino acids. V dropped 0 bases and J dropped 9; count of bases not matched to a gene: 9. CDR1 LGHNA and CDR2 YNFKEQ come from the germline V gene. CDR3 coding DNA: TGTGCCAGCAGCCAAGATGTGCGGGGGGGCCGCGGTGAGCAGTTCTTC. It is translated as CASSQDVRGGRGEQFF.

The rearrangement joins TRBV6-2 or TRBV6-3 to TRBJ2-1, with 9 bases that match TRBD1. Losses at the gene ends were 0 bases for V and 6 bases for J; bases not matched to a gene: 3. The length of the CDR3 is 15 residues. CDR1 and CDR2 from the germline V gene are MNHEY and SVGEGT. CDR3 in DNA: TGTGCCAGCAGTTACTCCGCGACAGGGGGCAATGAGCAGTTCTTC. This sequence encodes CASSYSATGGNEQFF.

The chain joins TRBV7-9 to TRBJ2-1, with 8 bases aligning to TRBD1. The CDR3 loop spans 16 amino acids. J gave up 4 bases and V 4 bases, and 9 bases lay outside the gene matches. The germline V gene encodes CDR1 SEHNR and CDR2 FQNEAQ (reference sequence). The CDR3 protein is CASSSPQGAIYNEQFF. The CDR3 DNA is TGTGCCAGCAGCTCCCCTCAGGGGGCGATTTACAATGAGCAGTTCTTC.

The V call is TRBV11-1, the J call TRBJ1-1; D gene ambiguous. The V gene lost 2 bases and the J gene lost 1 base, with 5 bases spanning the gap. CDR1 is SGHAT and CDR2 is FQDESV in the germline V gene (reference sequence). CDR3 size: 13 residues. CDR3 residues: CASSLIRNTEAFF. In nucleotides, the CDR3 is TGTGCCAGCAGCTTAATCAGGAACACTGAAGCTTTCTTT.

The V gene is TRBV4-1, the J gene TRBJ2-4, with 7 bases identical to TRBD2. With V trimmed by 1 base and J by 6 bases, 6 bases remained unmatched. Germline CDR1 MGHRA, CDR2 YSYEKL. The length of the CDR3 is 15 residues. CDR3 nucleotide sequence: TGCGCCAGCAGCCAAGGCGGGAGCCAGAGAAACATTCAGTACTTC. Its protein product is CASSQGGSQRNIQYF.

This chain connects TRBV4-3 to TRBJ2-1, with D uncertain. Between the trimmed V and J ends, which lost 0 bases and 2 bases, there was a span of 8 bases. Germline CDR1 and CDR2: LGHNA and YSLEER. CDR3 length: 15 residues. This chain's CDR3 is CASSQDSYPYNEQFF. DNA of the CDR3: TGCGCCAGCAGCCAAGATAGCTACCCCTACAATGAGCAGTTCTTC.

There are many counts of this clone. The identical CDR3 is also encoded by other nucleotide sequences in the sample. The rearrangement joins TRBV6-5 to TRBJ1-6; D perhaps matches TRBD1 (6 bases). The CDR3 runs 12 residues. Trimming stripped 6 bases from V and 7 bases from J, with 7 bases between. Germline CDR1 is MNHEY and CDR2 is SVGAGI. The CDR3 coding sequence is TGTGCCAGCAGCCAGGGGAATTCACCCCTCCACTTT. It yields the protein CASSQGNSPLHF.

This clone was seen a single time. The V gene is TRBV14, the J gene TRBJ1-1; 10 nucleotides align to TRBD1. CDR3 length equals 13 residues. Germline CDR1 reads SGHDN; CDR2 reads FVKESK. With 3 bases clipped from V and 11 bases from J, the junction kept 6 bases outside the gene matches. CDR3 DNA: TGTGCCAGCAGCCAGCCGGGACAGGGGAGGGCTTTCTTT. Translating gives CASSQPGQGRAFF.

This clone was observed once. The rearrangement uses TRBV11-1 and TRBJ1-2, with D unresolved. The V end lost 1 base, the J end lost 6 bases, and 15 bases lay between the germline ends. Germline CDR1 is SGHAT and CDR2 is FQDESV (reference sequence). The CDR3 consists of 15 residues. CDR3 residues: CASSLGKLPMDGYTF. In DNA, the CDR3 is TGTGCCAGCAGCTTAGGAAAGCTCCCCATGGATGGCTACACCTTC.

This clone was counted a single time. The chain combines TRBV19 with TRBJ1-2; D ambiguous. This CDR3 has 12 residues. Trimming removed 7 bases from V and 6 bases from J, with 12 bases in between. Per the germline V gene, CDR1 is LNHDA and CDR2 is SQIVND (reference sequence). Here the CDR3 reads CASTQPPNGYTF. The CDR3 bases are TGTGCCAGTACACAACCCCCAAATGGCTACACCTTC.

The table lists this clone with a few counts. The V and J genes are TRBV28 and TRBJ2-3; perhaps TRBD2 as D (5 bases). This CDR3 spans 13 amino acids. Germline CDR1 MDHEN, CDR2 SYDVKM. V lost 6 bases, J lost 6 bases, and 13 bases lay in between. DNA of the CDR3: TGTGCCAGCAGCTCCCTAGCTGCGGATACGCAGTATTTT. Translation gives CASSSLAADTQYF.

DNA for the CDR3: TGTGCCAGCAGCCCCAGGGGGGTGGGCACTGAAGCTTTCTTT. This codes for CASSPRGVGTEAFF. The rearrangement uses TRBV11-2 and TRBJ1-1; 7 nucleotides line up with TRBD1. The CDR3 runs 14 residues. The V and J ends lost 5 bases and 4 bases, in that order; junction bases with no gene match: 7. Germline V gene sequence: CDR1 SGHAT, CDR2 FQNNGV. The full variable domain, rest sourced from reference TRBV11-2 and TRBJ1-1, is EAGVAQSPRYKIIEKRQSVAFWCNPISGHATLYWYQQILGQGPKLLIQFQNNGVVDDSQLPKDRFSAERLKGVDSTLKIQPAKLEDSAVYLCASSPRGVGTEAFFGQGTRLTVV.

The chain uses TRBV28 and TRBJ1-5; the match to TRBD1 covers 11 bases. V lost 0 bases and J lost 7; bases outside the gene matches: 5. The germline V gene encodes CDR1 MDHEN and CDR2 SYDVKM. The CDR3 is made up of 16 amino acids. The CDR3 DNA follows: TGTGCCAGCAGTTTATGGGTGGGACAGGGGGGACAGCCCCAGCATTTT. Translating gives CASSLWVGQGGQPQHF.

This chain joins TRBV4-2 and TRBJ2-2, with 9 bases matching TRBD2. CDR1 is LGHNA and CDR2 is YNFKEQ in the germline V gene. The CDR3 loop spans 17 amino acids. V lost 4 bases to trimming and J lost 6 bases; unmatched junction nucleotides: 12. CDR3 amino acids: CASSLRGGGGAAGELFF. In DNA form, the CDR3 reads TGTGCCAGCAGCCTCCGAGGCGGCGGGGGGGCGGCCGGGGAGCTGTTTTTT.

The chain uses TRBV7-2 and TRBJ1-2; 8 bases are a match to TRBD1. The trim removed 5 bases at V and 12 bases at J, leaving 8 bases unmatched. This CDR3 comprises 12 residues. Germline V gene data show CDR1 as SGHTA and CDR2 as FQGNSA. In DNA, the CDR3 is TGTGCCAGCAGCCCCCGGACAGGGCGCCACACCTTC. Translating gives CASSPRTGRHTF.

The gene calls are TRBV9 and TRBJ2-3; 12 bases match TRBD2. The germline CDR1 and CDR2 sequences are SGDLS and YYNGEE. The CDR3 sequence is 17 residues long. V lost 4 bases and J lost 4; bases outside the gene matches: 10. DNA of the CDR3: TGTGCCAGCAGCCCCTCCCCGACTAGCGGGGGTTCAGATACGCAGTATTTT. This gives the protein CASSPSPTSGGSDTQYF.

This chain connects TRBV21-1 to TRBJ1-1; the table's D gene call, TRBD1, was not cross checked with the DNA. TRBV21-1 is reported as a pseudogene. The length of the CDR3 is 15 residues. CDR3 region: CASSVYRGGNTEAFF. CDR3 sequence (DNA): TGTGCCAGCAGCGTCTATAGGGGCGGGAACACTGAAGCTTTCTTT.

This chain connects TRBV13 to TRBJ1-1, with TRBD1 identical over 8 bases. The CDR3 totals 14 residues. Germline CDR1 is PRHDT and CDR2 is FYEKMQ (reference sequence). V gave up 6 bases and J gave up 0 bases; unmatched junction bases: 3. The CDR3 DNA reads TGTGCCAGCAGAACAGGGGGTATGAACACTGAAGCTTTCTTT. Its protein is CASRTGGMNTEAFF.

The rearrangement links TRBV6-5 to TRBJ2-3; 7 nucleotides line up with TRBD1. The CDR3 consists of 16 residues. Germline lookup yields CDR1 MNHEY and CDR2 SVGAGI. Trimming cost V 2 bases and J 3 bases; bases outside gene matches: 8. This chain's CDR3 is CASSYGQEQGTDTQYF. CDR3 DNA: TGTGCCAGCAGTTACGGACAGGAGCAAGGGACAGATACGCAGTATTTT.

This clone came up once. In nucleotides, the CDR3 is TGTGCCAGTAGTAACCAACTAGCGGGGGGGCGGGAGACCCAGTACTTC. It yields the protein CASSNQLAGGRETQYF. V and J are TRBV19 and TRBJ2-5; 13 bases are a match to TRBD2. V shed 4 bases, J shed 5 bases, and the junction held 7 bases outside the gene matches. Germline V gives CDR1 LNHDA, CDR2 SQIVND (reference sequence). The CDR3 runs to 16 residues.